A selection of T cell receptor beta chains follows, all from one sample in a study of blood T cell repertoires in COVID-19. Data came from immunoSEQ multiplex PCR; TCRdb stores just in-frame clones and leaves some out. Among some 200,000 clones listed, around nine tenths were seen once. Material: peripheral blood. These receptors all stem from a man aged 18 to 30 with active or convalescent COVID-19. Each CDR3 is given with its conserved first and last residue. The D gene is left open where the match is weak. Rows may omit the clone size; those that give it use once, few, many or a size class.

clone_size: .
j_call: TRBJ2-5
v_call: TRBV30
d_call: .
cdr3_aa: CAWSVWGGETQYF
cdr3_nt: TGTGCCTGGAGTGTATGGGGAGGTGAGACCCAGTACTTC

clone_size: .
j_call: TRBJ2-2
v_call: TRBV7-9
d_call: .
cdr3_aa: CASSRSGLNTGELFF
cdr3_nt: TGTGCCAGCAGCCGTAGCGGCTTGAACACCGGGGAGCTGTTTTTT

clone_size: .
j_call: TRBJ1-4
v_call: TRBV2
d_call: TRBD1
cdr3_aa: CASNQDRGPEKLFF
cdr3_nt: TGTGCCAGCAACCAAGACAGGGGGCCTGAAAAACTGTTTTTT

clone_size: .
j_call: TRBJ1-1
v_call: TRBV12-3/TRBV12-4
d_call: .
cdr3_aa: CASSLWQNTEAFF
cdr3_nt: TGTGCCAGCAGTTTGTGGCAGAACACTGAAGCTTTCTTT

clone_size: few
j_call: TRBJ2-1
v_call: TRBV6-2/TRBV6-3
d_call: .
cdr3_aa: CASSYSPSEPYNEQFF
cdr3_nt: TGTGCCAGCAGTTACTCCCCTAGCGAGCCCTACAATGAGCAGTTCTTC

clone_size: .
j_call: TRBJ2-3
v_call: TRBV3-1/TRBV3-2
d_call: .
cdr3_aa: CASSQVLRADTQYF
cdr3_nt: TGTGCCAGCAGCCAAGTATTGAGGGCAGATACGCAGTATTTT

clone_size: .
j_call: TRBJ1-2
v_call: TRBV29-1
d_call: TRBD1
cdr3_aa: CSVAGQFYGYTF
cdr3_nt: TGCAGCGTTGCGGGACAGTTCTATGGCTACACCTTC

clone_size: .
j_call: TRBJ2-2
v_call: TRBV5-1
d_call: .
cdr3_aa: CASRLPGAGPHYTGELFF
cdr3_nt: TGCGCCAGCAGGCTTCCAGGGGCCGGCCCGCATTACACCGGGGAGCTGTTTTTT

clone_size: .
j_call: TRBJ2-1
v_call: TRBV7-9
d_call: TRBD2
cdr3_aa: CASITGLAGGDEQFF
cdr3_nt: TGTGCCAGCATAACGGGACTAGCGGGGGGCGATGAGCAGTTCTTC

clone_size: .
j_call: TRBJ2-7
v_call: TRBV10-2
d_call: TRBD2
cdr3_aa: CASNPGLGTSGSYEQYF
cdr3_nt: TGCGCCAGCAATCCTGGGTTGGGGACTAGCGGGAGCTACGAGCAGTACTTC

clone_size: .
j_call: TRBJ1-5
v_call: TRBV2
d_call: TRBD1
cdr3_aa: CATKLETGDNQPQHF
cdr3_nt: TGTGCCACCAAACTAGAGACAGGGGACAATCAGCCCCAGCATTTT

clone_size: once
j_call: TRBJ1-5
v_call: TRBV10-3
d_call: .
cdr3_aa: CAIRGANSNQPQHF
cdr3_nt: TGTGCCATCAGAGGAGCTAATAGCAATCAGCCCCAGCATTTT

clone_size: .
j_call: TRBJ1-3
v_call: TRBV28
d_call: TRBD1
cdr3_aa: CASRYRGPNSGNTIYF
cdr3_nt: TGTGCCAGCAGATACAGGGGGCCAAATTCTGGAAACACCATATATTTT

clone_size: .
j_call: TRBJ1-2
v_call: TRBV5-5
d_call: .
cdr3_aa: CASSRGAENYGYTF
cdr3_nt: TGTGCCAGCAGCAGGGGTGCGGAAAACTATGGCTACACCTTC

clone_size: .
j_call: TRBJ2-1
v_call: TRBV24-1
d_call: .
cdr3_aa: CATSVSRVAGNEQFF
cdr3_nt: TGTGCCACCAGTGTCTCCAGGGTAGCAGGCAATGAGCAGTTCTTC

clone_size: once
j_call: TRBJ1-5
v_call: TRBV28
d_call: TRBD1
cdr3_aa: CASSTGTGRYSNQPQHF
cdr3_nt: TGTGCCAGCAGCACCGGGACAGGTCGATATAGCAATCAGCCCCAGCATTTT

clone_size: .
j_call: TRBJ1-2
v_call: TRBV6-4
d_call: .
cdr3_aa: CASRGGRNHTF
cdr3_nt: TGTGCCAGCAGGGGTGGCAGGAACCACACCTTC

clone_size: few
j_call: TRBJ1-1
v_call: TRBV7-9
d_call: .
cdr3_aa: CASSLEGGTEAFF
cdr3_nt: TGTGCCAGCAGCTTAGAGGGAGGCACTGAAGCTTTCTTT

clone_size: .
j_call: TRBJ1-1
v_call: TRBV30
d_call: TRBD1
cdr3_aa: CGAEQGVGTEAFF
cdr3_nt: TGTGGGGCCGAGCAGGGGGTAGGGACTGAAGCTTTCTTT

clone_size: .
j_call: TRBJ1-5
v_call: TRBV6-2/TRBV6-3
d_call: .
cdr3_aa: CASSYAEPNQPQHF
cdr3_nt: TGTGCCAGCAGTTACGCAGAACCCAATCAGCCCCAGCATTTT

clone_size: few
j_call: TRBJ2-3
v_call: TRBV4-2
d_call: .
cdr3_aa: CASSQRLGEADTQYF
cdr3_nt: TGTGCCAGCAGCCAACGACTAGGCGAGGCAGATACGCAGTATTTT

clone_size: .
j_call: TRBJ1-1
v_call: TRBV6-2/TRBV6-3
d_call: .
cdr3_aa: CASSYGGQGAEAFF
cdr3_nt: TGTGCCAGCAGTTACGGTGGGCAAGGCGCTGAAGCTTTCTTT

clone_size: .
j_call: TRBJ2-2
v_call: TRBV24-1
d_call: .
cdr3_aa: CATSDRTASSNTGELFF
cdr3_nt: TGTGCCACCAGTGACCGGACAGCCAGCTCGAACACCGGGGAGCTGTTTTTT

clone_size: .
j_call: TRBJ2-1
v_call: TRBV19
d_call: TRBD2
cdr3_aa: CAVEGLAGGQSYNEQFF
cdr3_nt: TGTGCCGTCGAGGGACTAGCGGGAGGACAGTCCTACAATGAGCAGTTCTTC

clone_size: .
j_call: TRBJ2-7
v_call: TRBV6-6
d_call: TRBD1
cdr3_aa: CASRSPGQGSYEQYF
cdr3_nt: TGTGCCAGCAGATCTCCGGGACAGGGGTCCTACGAGCAGTACTTC

clone_size: .
j_call: TRBJ2-1
v_call: TRBV15
d_call: TRBD2
cdr3_aa: CATSSPGLAESYNEQFF
cdr3_nt: TGTGCCACCAGCAGTCCGGGACTAGCGGAATCATACAATGAGCAGTTCTTC

clone_size: .
j_call: TRBJ1-2
v_call: TRBV19
d_call: .
cdr3_aa: CASSRGGRTDGYTF
cdr3_nt: TGTGCCAGTAGTAGGGGAGGGAGGACTGATGGCTACACCTTC

clone_size: .
j_call: TRBJ2-7
v_call: TRBV7-2
d_call: .
cdr3_aa: CASSLTGGAGPEQYF
cdr3_nt: TGTGCCAGCAGCCTCACCGGTGGGGCAGGGCCCGAGCAGTACTTC

clone_size: .
j_call: TRBJ1-1
v_call: TRBV10-1
d_call: TRBD1
cdr3_aa: CASTKDRGQTEAFF
cdr3_nt: TGCGCCAGCACTAAGGACAGGGGGCAAACTGAAGCTTTCTTT

clone_size: .
j_call: TRBJ2-7
v_call: TRBV2
d_call: .
cdr3_aa: CASSVGTYEQYF
cdr3_nt: TGTGCCAGCAGTGTTGGCACCTACGAGCAGTACTTC

clone_size: .
j_call: TRBJ2-1
v_call: TRBV10-3
d_call: TRBD2
cdr3_aa: CAIATLAGGSNEQFF
cdr3_nt: TGTGCCATCGCCACCCTAGCGGGAGGGTCGAATGAGCAGTTCTTC

clone_size: .
j_call: TRBJ2-1
v_call: TRBV11-3
d_call: .
cdr3_aa: CASSLRRGSEQFF
cdr3_nt: TGTGCCAGCAGCTTGCGGCGGGGTAGTGAGCAGTTCTTC

clone_size: .
j_call: TRBJ1-1
v_call: TRBV29-1
d_call: .
cdr3_aa: CSSKGGSAEAFF
cdr3_nt: TGCAGCTCAAAGGGAGGGTCCGCTGAAGCTTTCTTT

clone_size: .
j_call: TRBJ1-5
v_call: TRBV27
d_call: TRBD1
cdr3_aa: CASRPGTGHQPQHF
cdr3_nt: TGTGCCAGCAGACCCGGGACAGGGCACCAGCCCCAGCATTTT

clone_size: .
j_call: TRBJ2-7
v_call: TRBV7-2
d_call: TRBD1
cdr3_aa: CASSRTGYEQYF
cdr3_nt: TGTGCCAGCAGCCGGACAGGGTACGAGCAGTACTTC

clone_size: few
j_call: TRBJ2-2
v_call: TRBV18
d_call: .
cdr3_aa: CASSPYYARELFF
cdr3_nt: TGTGCCAGCTCACCTTACTACGCCCGGGAGCTGTTTTTT

clone_size: .
j_call: TRBJ2-7
v_call: TRBV5-1
d_call: .
cdr3_aa: CASSNPDRSSYEQYF
cdr3_nt: TGCGCCAGCAGCAACCCAGACCGGAGCTCCTACGAGCAGTACTTC

clone_size: once
j_call: TRBJ1-4
v_call: TRBV27
d_call: TRBD1
cdr3_aa: CASSRVQGLQGAGEKLFF
cdr3_nt: TGTGCCAGCAGCAGAGTCCAAGGACTACAGGGGGCGGGTGAAAAACTGTTTTTT

clone_size: once
j_call: TRBJ2-1
v_call: TRBV10-3
d_call: TRBD2
cdr3_aa: CATAGTSGDNEQFF
cdr3_nt: TGTGCCACAGCCGGGACTAGCGGTGACAATGAGCAGTTCTTC

clone_size: .
j_call: TRBJ1-1
v_call: TRBV5-4
d_call: .
cdr3_aa: CASSLGVLNTEAFF
cdr3_nt: TGTGCCAGCAGCCTCGGGGTTCTGAACACTGAAGCTTTCTTT

clone_size: .
j_call: TRBJ1-1
v_call: TRBV19
d_call: .
cdr3_aa: CASSMILGAAQEAFF
cdr3_nt: TGTGCCAGTAGTATGATCTTAGGGGCAGCGCAGGAAGCTTTCTTT

clone_size: .
j_call: TRBJ2-7
v_call: TRBV4-2
d_call: .
cdr3_aa: CASSQRGGGHEQYF
cdr3_nt: TGTGCCAGCAGCCAGAGGGGGGGAGGGCACGAGCAGTACTTC

clone_size: .
j_call: TRBJ2-3
v_call: TRBV21-1
d_call: .
cdr3_aa: CASRTPPGRGSTDTQYF
cdr3_nt: TGTGCCAGCAGAACCCCCCCGGGGCGGGGGAGCACAGATACGCAGTATTTT

clone_size: .
j_call: TRBJ2-5
v_call: TRBV5-4
d_call: TRBD1
cdr3_aa: CASSPYDRGETQYF
cdr3_nt: TGTGCCAGCAGCCCATATGACAGGGGAGAGACCCAGTACTTC

clone_size: .
j_call: TRBJ2-3
v_call: TRBV30
d_call: .
cdr3_aa: CAWGGTSRTDTQYF
cdr3_nt: TGTGCCTGGGGGGGGACTTCCCGCACAGATACGCAGTATTTT

clone_size: once
j_call: TRBJ2-2
v_call: TRBV24-1
d_call: TRBD1
cdr3_aa: CATSDDRGRGTGELFF
cdr3_nt: TGTGCCACCAGTGATGACAGGGGGCGCGGCACCGGGGAGCTGTTTTTT

clone_size: once
j_call: TRBJ1-2
v_call: TRBV12-5
d_call: .
cdr3_aa: CASGWIGGGSGYTF
cdr3_nt: TGTGCTAGTGGTTGGATAGGCGGGGGCTCGGGCTACACCTTC

clone_size: .
j_call: TRBJ1-1
v_call: TRBV7-9
d_call: TRBD1
cdr3_aa: CASSSHRLSRGPDTEAFF
cdr3_nt: TGTGCCAGCAGCTCGCACCGGCTCTCCAGGGGGCCAGACACTGAAGCTTTCTTT

clone_size: .
j_call: TRBJ1-6
v_call: TRBV28
d_call: .
cdr3_aa: CASSFPQGSPLHF
cdr3_nt: TGTGCCAGCAGTTTTCCCCAGGGGTCACCCCTCCACTTT

clone_size: once
j_call: TRBJ2-1
v_call: TRBV27
d_call: TRBD2
cdr3_aa: CASSLSVLAGSSYNEQFF
cdr3_nt: TGTGCCAGCAGTTTATCGGTTCTAGCGGGAAGCTCCTACAATGAGCAGTTCTTC

clone_size: .
j_call: TRBJ1-4
v_call: TRBV13
d_call: .
cdr3_aa: CASKEGIYEKLFF
cdr3_nt: TGTGCCAGCAAGGAGGGAATCTATGAAAAACTGTTTTTT

clone_size: .
j_call: TRBJ1-1
v_call: TRBV3-1/TRBV3-2
d_call: .
cdr3_aa: CASSQGGNTEAFF
cdr3_nt: TGTGCCAGCAGCCAGGGGGGGAACACTGAAGCTTTCTTT

clone_size: .
j_call: TRBJ2-7
v_call: TRBV28
d_call: TRBD2
cdr3_aa: CASSLGGRASEQYF
cdr3_nt: TGTGCCAGCAGTTTAGGCGGGAGGGCCTCCGAGCAGTACTTC